This entry concerns a single TCR beta chain. The sample belongs to a study of regulatory T cells in long-lasting Graves disease. Trimming stripped 5 bases from V and 0 bases from J, with 9 bases between. The CDR3 spans 14 residues. From germline, CDR1 is LNHDA and CDR2 SQIVND (reference sequence). The TCR beta library used iRepertoire HTBI primers with Arm-PCR amplification of CDR3. A single record per CDR3 protein comes from TCRdb applying MiXCR to the multiplex PCR reads. This table has roughly 510,000 distinct CDR3 sequences, about 16% appearing once. Specified time point: newly diagnosed GD, antithyroid drugs for less than 3 months. Construction of the TCR library relied on RNA isolated from PBMCs. This sample also belongs to another study, concerning T cells in Graves' hyperthyroidism and ophthalmopathy.

The material sequenced was peripheral blood mononuclear cells (PBMCs), taken at new diagnosis, from a patient treated with antithyroid drugs. The sequence was obtained from a man aged 18 to 30 with Graves disease. The chain employs TRBV19 and TRBJ2-3; D is unclear. The CDR3 is CASSLTLSTDTQYF. CDR3 nucleotide sequence: TGTGCCAGTAGTCTGACACTTAGCACAGATACGCAGTATTTT. Drawing the rest from reference TRBV19 and TRBJ2-3, the complete variable domain is DGGITQSPKYLFRKEGQNVTLSCEQNLNHDAMYWYRQDPGQGLRLIYYSQIVNDFQKGDIAEGYSVSREKKESFPLTVTSAQKNPTAFYLCASSLTLSTDTQYFGPGTRLTVL.